This TCR beta chain appears in the sequencing data of a study of blood T cell repertoires in COVID-19. At the level of the study: There were acute and convalescent COVID-19 samples, and they came from the United States, Italy and Spain. T cells, B-cell-depleted T cells, or PBMCs provided the cDNA or gDNA that served as material.

This clone was detected a few times. Sequencing used immunoSEQ multiplex PCR; TCRdb keeps in-frame clones, though not all of them. The table includes over 90,000 clones, over 75% detected once. CDR1 is WNHNN, CDR2 SYGVQD, per germline (reference sequence). The ends were cut back, 7 bases at V and 0 bases at J, with 7 bases in the middle. The CDR3 runs to 13 residues. The sample comprised peripheral blood. The TCR was taken from a human donor in a cohort sampled during active COVID-19. The genes are TRBV10-1 and TRBJ2-4; D possibly corresponds to TRBD1 (5 bases). CDR3: CASKDRAKNIQYF. CDR3 nucleotide sequence: TGCGCCAGCAAAGACAGAGCCAAAAACATTCAGTACTTC.